The subject of this entry is one TCR beta chain. Its antigen is unidentified. This entry belongs to a study of T cell responses to AZD1222 COVID-19 vaccine. Study outcomes and limitations: Clonal diversity was possibly underestimated, and the donors were mostly white British, with more females. Dominant at 160-218 and 743-854, vaccine-associated CD4 TCRs also spanned spike.

Assay used: immunoSEQ multiplex PCR; TCRdb lists only in-frame clones, some missing. The sample has about 180,000 clones, 70% to 90% seen once. Looked up from germline, CDR1 is MDHEN and CDR2 is SYDVKM. V was clipped by 6 bases and J by 6 bases; unmatched bases: 6. This CDR3 comprises 13 residues. Here the sequenced sample was peripheral blood, taken 28 days after the second dose of the MenACWY control vaccine. This sequence originates from an adult who received the MenACWY meningococcal vaccine as a control. The V gene is TRBV28, the J gene TRBJ1-1; TRBD1 matches at 8 bases. This CDR3 reads CASSPGQGAEAFF. The CDR3 nucleotides are TGTGCCAGCAGCCCCGGACAGGGTGCTGAAGCTTTCTTT.